The rows below give T cell receptor beta chains drawn from one sample of a study of cytomegalovirus exposure and HLA in healthy donors. Some clones are missing from TCRdb's copy, which holds only in-frame ones; the method was immunoSEQ multiplex PCR. The sample has 90,000 to 100,000 clones; roughly 79% are singletons. Source material: PBMCs. The source of these receptors is a man aged 35-49 years in good health and CMV-seronegative. Each CDR3 is given with its conserved first and last residue. The order of the fields is clone size, D gene, V gene, J gene, CDR3 DNA, CDR3 protein. A D gene is named only where the DNA matches it firmly. Clone size, where shown, is once, few, many, or a class for clones that have expanded.

.	.	TRBV6-5	TRBJ2-7	TGTGCCAGCAGTTATTCGGGATCCTACGAGCAGTACTTC	CASSYSGSYEQYF
.	TRBD2	TRBV18	TRBJ2-7	TGTGCCAGCTCACCAGGGCCTAGCGGGGGCCCTACCTACGAGCAGTACTTC	CASSPGPSGGPTYEQYF
.	.	TRBV9	TRBJ2-3	TGTGCCAGCAGCGTAGAGTCCGGTTACACAGATACGCAGTATTTT	CASSVESGYTDTQYF
once	.	TRBV4-1	TRBJ1-2	TGCGCCAGCAGCCAAGCCCCCGGGGGGGGTAACTATGGCTACACCTTC	CASSQAPGGGNYGYTF
.	.	TRBV6-1	TRBJ2-1	TGTGCCAGCAGTGAAGCCAGGGCCTCCTACAATGAGCAGTTCTTC	CASSEARASYNEQFF
.	TRBD1	TRBV29-1	TRBJ1-2	TGCAGCGTCGGGACAGATCCGAACTATGGCTACACCTTC	CSVGTDPNYGYTF
few	TRBD1	TRBV7-9	TRBJ1-2	TGTGCCAGCAACACAGGGGGGACTGGCTACACCTTC	CASNTGGTGYTF
.	.	TRBV19	TRBJ2-1	TGTGCCAGTACAACGGGGGACGCCAATGAGCAGTTCTTC	CASTTGDANEQFF
.	TRBD2	TRBV13	TRBJ2-1	TGTGCCACCCTCCCCCGGGGGGGGCACAATGAGCAGTTCTTC	CATLPRGGHNEQFF
.	TRBD2	TRBV4-3	TRBJ2-3	TGCGCCAGCAGCCAAGATTTAGCGGGAGCGGGGACAGATACGCAGTATTTT	CASSQDLAGAGTDTQYF
.	.	TRBV14	TRBJ2-3	TGTGCCAGCAGCCATGTACAGTCTAGCACAGATACGCAGTATTTT	CASSHVQSSTDTQYF
.	.	TRBV5-5	TRBJ2-5	TGTGCCAGCAGGTATCTTGGCAGGGAGGAAGAGACCCAGTACTTC	CASRYLGREEETQYF
.	TRBD1	TRBV7-9	TRBJ2-7	TGTTCCAGCAGCTTATGGACAGGGGGCTCCTACGAGCAGTACTTC	CSSSLWTGGSYEQYF
.	.	TRBV4-1	TRBJ2-1	TGCGCCAGCAGCCAAGGCGCCGGGACTGGAGGGTACAATGAGCAGTTCTTC	CASSQGAGTGGYNEQFF
.	.	TRBV30	TRBJ1-2	TGTGCCTGGAGCCTAGGACTTTCTAACTATGGCTACACCTTC	CAWSLGLSNYGYTF
.	.	TRBV11-2	TRBJ1-6	TGTGCCAGCAGCTTAACGCGCGTGGGCCGGGGTGAAAATTCACCCCTCCACTTT	CASSLTRVGRGENSPLHF
.	.	TRBV5-1	TRBJ1-2	TGCGCCAGCAGCTCCGGACAGTTCTATGGCTACACCTTC	CASSSGQFYGYTF
.	.	TRBV6-1	TRBJ2-3	TGTGCCAGCAGGACCCGGGAAGGGGATACGCAGTATTTT	CASRTREGDTQYF
.	TRBD1	TRBV7-2	TRBJ2-3	TGTGCCAGCAGCCCGACAGGGTCAGATACGCAGTATTTT	CASSPTGSDTQYF
.	.	TRBV28	TRBJ1-2	TGTGCCAGCAGCCTCTACTATGGCTACACCTTC	CASSLYYGYTF
few	.	TRBV6-1	TRBJ1-2	TGTGCCAGCAGAGATCGCTACTTTGGCTACACCTTC	CASRDRYFGYTF
.	.	TRBV7-8	TRBJ2-3	TGTGCCAGCAGCCCAACTTCTAGAGGCACCGCAGATACGCAGTATTTT	CASSPTSRGTADTQYF
.	TRBD1	TRBV4-1	TRBJ1-6	TGCGCCAGCAGCCATGGCACAGACAGGGGGAATTCACCCCTCCACTTT	CASSHGTDRGNSPLHF
.	.	TRBV19	TRBJ1-1	TGTGCCAGTGGGGACACCGTCTTTGAAGCTTTCTTT	CASGDTVFEAFF
few	.	TRBV9	TRBJ2-5	TGTGCCAGCAGCGAGGGGGGTCGAGGGGGCGCGGGAGAGACCCAGTACTTC	CASSEGGRGGAGETQYF
once	.	TRBV19	TRBJ2-5	TGTGCCAGTAGTATGAGACAGTCCCGCCAAGAGACCCAGTACTTC	CASSMRQSRQETQYF
once	TRBD1	TRBV27	TRBJ1-5	TGTGCCAGCAGCCCGTACAGGGGACGAAGCAATCAGCCCCAGCATTTT	CASSPYRGRSNQPQHF
.	.	TRBV28	TRBJ2-1	TGTGCCAGCACGGGGGGCCTTATTTACAATGAGCAGTTCTTC	CASTGGLIYNEQFF
.	TRBD2	TRBV27	TRBJ2-1	TGTGCCAGCAGTTTCGGCGGGAGAACCTACAATGAGCAGTTCTTC	CASSFGGRTYNEQFF
.	TRBD2	TRBV5-1	TRBJ2-7	TGCGCCAGCAGCTCCTCTAGCGGGGCCTACGAGCAGTACTTC	CASSSSSGAYEQYF
.	.	TRBV30	TRBJ2-7	TGTGCCTGGAGTAGAGACACTCGATTGGAGCAGTACTTC	CAWSRDTRLEQYF
.	.	TRBV2	TRBJ2-2	TGTGCCAGCAGTGAAACGCGTCCCGCGAACACCGGGGAGCTGTTTTTT	CASSETRPANTGELFF
.	TRBD1	TRBV7-2	TRBJ2-7	TGTGCCAGCAGGGTTAACAGGGGACCGGCCTACGAGCAGTACTTC	CASRVNRGPAYEQYF
.	TRBD2	TRBV5-4	TRBJ2-5	TGTGCCAGCAGCTTGACTAGCGGGGCCCCGGAGACCCAGTACTTC	CASSLTSGAPETQYF
.	TRBD1	TRBV28	TRBJ1-4	TGTGCCAGCAGGCCGGGACAGGGGGCCCAAAAACTGTTTTTT	CASRPGQGAQKLFF
.	TRBD1	TRBV7-9	TRBJ1-5	TGTGCCAGCAGCTCCACGACAGGGACAGGTCAGCCCCAGCATTTT	CASSSTTGTGQPQHF
.	TRBD1	TRBV28	TRBJ1-5	TGTGCCAGCAGCGGGACAGGGGGACTCAATCAGCCCCAGCATTTT	CASSGTGGLNQPQHF
.	TRBD2	TRBV27	TRBJ2-3	TGTGCCAGCAGTTGGGGTGGGGGGGGGCAGTATTTT	CASSWGGGGQYF
few	.	TRBV5-1	TRBJ1-1	TGCGCCAGCAGCTTGGGGCATCTCAACACTGAAGCTTTCTTT	CASSLGHLNTEAFF
few	TRBD2	TRBV29-1	TRBJ2-3	TGCAGCGTTGAAGGACTAGCGGGAGATACGCAGTATTTT	CSVEGLAGDTQYF
.	.	TRBV4-3	TRBJ1-3	TGCGCCAGCAGCCAGCGAACTGGAAACACCATATATTTT	CASSQRTGNTIYF
.	.	TRBV7-9	TRBJ2-1	TGTGCCAGCAGCCTCGGGACAACCTACAATGAGCAGTTCTTC	CASSLGTTYNEQFF
.	.	TRBV30	TRBJ2-7	TGTGCCTGGAGTGTGGTCCCACAGGGTAACGAGCAGTACTTC	CAWSVVPQGNEQYF
.	.	TRBV7-2	TRBJ2-4	TGTGCCAGCAGCTTAGCTACAGGGATGGGGAACATTCAGTACTTC	CASSLATGMGNIQYF
.	TRBD2	TRBV6-5	TRBJ2-5	TGTGCCAGCAGTCGCCGCGTAGCGGGAGAAGAGACCCAGTACTTC	CASSRRVAGEETQYF
once	.	TRBV7-9	TRBJ1-4	TGTGCCAGCAGCGTTCCACTGGGCACTAATGAAAAACTGTTTTTT	CASSVPLGTNEKLFF
.	.	TRBV19	TRBJ2-1	TGTGCCAGCCGCAGGGGGGAAGGTCTCCCCTACAATGAGCAGTTCTTC	CASRRGEGLPYNEQFF
.	.	TRBV4-1	TRBJ1-2	TGCGCCAGCAGCCAAGATCTCAGGCAGGGTCGGGGCTACACCTTC	CASSQDLRQGRGYTF
.	TRBD1	TRBV29-1	TRBJ2-7	TGCAGCGCCGAGGGGACAGCGACCTACGAGCAGTACTTC	CSAEGTATYEQYF
few	TRBD1	TRBV5-6	TRBJ1-2	TGTGCCAACGAGACAGGGGGGTATGGCTACACCTTC	CANETGGYGYTF
.	TRBD2	TRBV5-1	TRBJ2-1	TGCGCCAGCATCCTGGGTAGCGGGGGCTACAATGAGCAGTTCTTC	CASILGSGGYNEQFF
.	TRBD1	TRBV19	TRBJ1-5	TGTGCCAGTAGTAGGGACAGGGGGCAGGGGCCCCAGCATTTT	CASSRDRGQGPQHF
once	TRBD2	TRBV11-2	TRBJ2-1	TGTGCCAGCAGCTTAGGGGTGGGAGCGGGAGACTACAATGAGCAGTTCTTC	CASSLGVGAGDYNEQFF
.	TRBD2	TRBV4-3	TRBJ2-1	TGCGCCAGCAGCCCGGGGAGCGGGACTATTAATGAGCAGTTCTTC	CASSPGSGTINEQFF
.	TRBD1	TRBV25-1	TRBJ2-1	TGTGCCAGCAGTGGACAGGGATCCTACAATGAGCAGTTCTTC	CASSGQGSYNEQFF
.	.	TRBV6-6	TRBJ2-7	TGTGCCAGCAGGGCGGTCCACCTTTACGAGCAGTACTTC	CASRAVHLYEQYF